This T cell receptor (beta chain) was recorded in a study of shared clonotypes between healthy human individuals. The study drew its donors from healthy HIV-negative adults without recent acute infections or vaccinations. CD45RO+ cells joined CCR7-negative CD45RA+ TemRA cells to form CD8 memory. Genomic DNA (from each subset) was split evenly across several immunoSEQ plates. Repertoires were generated with immunoSEQ multiplex PCR, while TCRdb's copy carries only in-frame clones and drops some. The table includes roughly 660,000 clones, about 92% detected once. The specimen sequenced was memory CD8+ T cells from PBMCs. The subset is: CD45RO+ cells pooled with CCR7-negative TemRA cells. This receptor was taken from a man between 18 and 29 years old in good health. Some clones in this sample may be carry-over from other donors' samples.

CDR3 residues: CASSPMGEQFF. CDR3 bases: TGTGCCAGCAGCCCGATGGGTGAGCAGTTCTTC. This chain joins TRBV7-9 and TRBJ2-1; D gene unclear. V was pared by 5 bases and J by 9 bases, with 8 bases between. The germline V gene has CDR1 SEHNR and CDR2 FQNEAQ (reference sequence). The CDR3 extends over 11 amino acids.